This T cell receptor beta chain appears in the sequencing data of a study of PD-1 blockade in classical Hodgkin lymphoma. On this clone: Its antigen remains unidentified.

Sequencing used immunoSEQ multiplex PCR; TCRdb keeps in-frame clones, though not all of them. The table includes thousands of clones, approximately 68% detected once. The time point here: cycle 4 day 1 (C4D1), after more than five weeks of nivolumab. Each patient relapsed following autologous stem cell transplantation, and prior brentuximab vedotin exposure differed. Magnetic negative selection, applied to thawed PBMCs, was used to isolate the CD8+ T cells. The V gene's germline CDR1 is SGHKS and CDR2 YYEKEE (reference sequence). The CDR3 runs 11 residues. Study observations and caveats: A significant rise in TCR diversity was seen by C4D1 for CD4+ cells but not for CD8+ cells. Newly diagnosed patients were said to have less baseline TCR diversity than healthy donors did. Patients who responded completely had about the same baseline diversity as newly diagnosed patients.

This specimen was CD8+ T cells from blood, taken before the fourth cycle of nivolumab. This chain links TRBV5-5 with TRBJ1-2; D is unresolved. The TCR sequence derives from a human donor with classical Hodgkin lymphoma. The CDR3, as DNA: TGTCTAGGGCAAGGGTCGGGTGGCTACACCTTC. Encoded protein: CLGQGSGGYTF.